A selection of T cell receptor beta chains follows, all from one sample in a study of T cells in Graves' hyperthyroidism and ophthalmopathy. TCRdb re-derived calls from the multiplex PCR reads in MiXCR, one entry per CDR3 protein. The sample has around 400,000 distinct CDR3 sequences; around 25% are singletons. Sample: blood. Receptor source: a man aged 50 to 59 with Graves' hyperthyroidism. The CDR3 runs from the conserved cysteine through the conserved F or W. Each record gives: J gene, clone size, D gene, CDR3 length, V gene, CDR3 protein, CDR3 DNA. D genes are given only for firm matches. The size field is filled for only some rows; it gives once, few, many or a size class.

j_call: TRBJ1-3
clone_size: -
d_call: -
cdr3_length: 16
v_call: TRBV11-3
cdr3_aa: CASSVLTGWTGNTIYF
cdr3_nt: TGTGCCAGCAGCGTTCTAACAGGGTGGACTGGAAACACCATATATTTT

j_call: TRBJ2-7
clone_size: -
d_call: -
cdr3_length: 13
v_call: TRBV20-1
cdr3_aa: CSARTRSSYERYF
cdr3_nt: TGCAGTGCTAGGACTCGCAGCTCCTACGAGCGGTACTTC

j_call: TRBJ2-7
clone_size: -
d_call: -
cdr3_length: 11
v_call: TRBV10-3
cdr3_aa: CAISDPNEQYF
cdr3_nt: TGTGCCATCAGCGACCCTAACGAGCAGTACTTC

j_call: TRBJ2-7
clone_size: many
d_call: -
cdr3_length: 13
v_call: TRBV27
cdr3_aa: CASRQGLSYEQYF
cdr3_nt: TGTGCCAGTAGGCAGGGTTTGTCCTACGAGCAGTACTTC

j_call: TRBJ2-7
clone_size: few
d_call: -
cdr3_length: 12
v_call: TRBV20-1
cdr3_aa: CSTNTGSYEQYF
cdr3_nt: TGCAGTACCAATACAGGCTCCTACGAGCAGTACTTC

j_call: TRBJ2-1
clone_size: few
d_call: TRBD2
cdr3_length: 17
v_call: TRBV7-9
cdr3_aa: CATVWSSGGKPYNEQFF
cdr3_nt: TGTGCCACGGTCTGGTCTAGCGGGGGAAAACCTTACAATGAGCAGTTCTTC

j_call: TRBJ2-3
clone_size: many
d_call: -
cdr3_length: 16
v_call: TRBV28
cdr3_aa: CASSLSSTGVLDTQYF
cdr3_nt: TGTGCCAGCAGTTTAAGTTCGACGGGAGTCTTAGATACGCAGTATTTT

j_call: TRBJ2-6
clone_size: few
d_call: -
cdr3_length: 15
v_call: TRBV2
cdr3_aa: CASRDSHSGANVLTF
cdr3_nt: TGTGCCAGCAGAGACAGTCACTCTGGGGCCAACGTCCTGACTTTC

j_call: TRBJ2-7
clone_size: -
d_call: -
cdr3_length: 15
v_call: TRBV12-3/TRBV12-4
cdr3_aa: CASSLVGLRFYEQYF
cdr3_nt: TGTGCCAGCAGTTTAGTGGGACTTCGGTTCTACGAGCAGTACTTC

j_call: TRBJ2-7
clone_size: few
d_call: TRBD1
cdr3_length: 14
v_call: TRBV2
cdr3_aa: CASIQAGGSYEQYF
cdr3_nt: TGTGCCAGCATTCAGGCAGGGGGATCATACGAGCAGTACTTC

j_call: TRBJ2-7
clone_size: -
d_call: -
cdr3_length: 12
v_call: TRBV12-3/TRBV12-4
cdr3_aa: CASRSQGHEQYF
cdr3_nt: TGTGCCAGCAGAAGTCAGGGCCACGAGCAGTACTTC

j_call: TRBJ2-5
clone_size: -
d_call: TRBD2
cdr3_length: 18
v_call: TRBV27
cdr3_aa: CASSLSARLAGGQETQHF
cdr3_nt: TGTGCCAGCAGTTTATCGGCTAGACTAGCGGGAGGCCAAGAGACCCAGCACTTC

j_call: TRBJ1-1
clone_size: many
d_call: -
cdr3_length: 15
v_call: TRBV20-1
cdr3_aa: CSATVDGLGNTEAFF
cdr3_nt: TGCAGTGCTACAGTCGACGGACTGGGGAACACTGAAGCTTTCTTT

j_call: TRBJ1-5
clone_size: few
d_call: TRBD1
cdr3_length: 13
v_call: TRBV20-1
cdr3_aa: CSATDRVNQPQHF
cdr3_nt: TGCAGTGCAACTGACAGGGTCAATCAGCCCCAGCATTTT

j_call: TRBJ2-5
clone_size: -
d_call: -
cdr3_length: 14
v_call: TRBV7-6
cdr3_aa: CASSRAGTQETQYF
cdr3_nt: TGTGCCAGCAGCCGGGCGGGAACTCAAGAGACCCAGTACTTC

j_call: TRBJ2-3
clone_size: many
d_call: TRBD2
cdr3_length: 15
v_call: TRBV14
cdr3_aa: CASSQGAGATDTQYF
cdr3_nt: TGTGCCAGCAGCCAAGGAGCGGGAGCCACAGATACGCAGTATTTT

j_call: TRBJ1-2
clone_size: -
d_call: -
cdr3_length: 15
v_call: TRBV12-3/TRBV12-4
cdr3_aa: CASSFGWGSNYGYTF
cdr3_nt: TGTGCCAGCAGTTTTGGATGGGGGAGTAATTATGGCTACACCTTC

j_call: TRBJ2-1
clone_size: many
d_call: TRBD2
cdr3_length: 14
v_call: TRBV27
cdr3_aa: CASKGLEIPIFQFF
cdr3_nt: TGTGCCAGCAAGGGACTAGAAATCCCGATATTCCAGTTCTTC

j_call: TRBJ2-1
clone_size: -
d_call: -
cdr3_length: 12
v_call: TRBV2
cdr3_aa: CASKVGGYEQFF
cdr3_nt: TGTGCCAGCAAGGTTGGAGGGTATGAGCAGTTCTTC

j_call: TRBJ1-3
clone_size: -
d_call: -
cdr3_length: 16
v_call: TRBV6-1
cdr3_aa: CASSEALRISGNTIYF
cdr3_nt: TGTGCCAGCAGTGAAGCTCTCCGCATTTCTGGAAACACCATATATTTT

j_call: TRBJ2-2
clone_size: few
d_call: -
cdr3_length: 13
v_call: TRBV7-6
cdr3_aa: CASSRTNTGELFF
cdr3_nt: TGTGCCAGCAGCCGGACGAACACCGGGGAGCTGTTTTTT

j_call: TRBJ1-1
clone_size: -
d_call: TRBD1
cdr3_length: 13
v_call: TRBV6-1
cdr3_aa: CASSEDRLTEAFF
cdr3_nt: TGTGCCAGCAGTGAGGACAGGCTCACTGAAGCTTTCTTT